This T cell receptor (beta chain) appears in the sequencing data of a study of cytomegalovirus exposure and HLA in healthy donors. Study overall: Of over 350 genotyped donors, 81% grouped in the Caucasian-associated ancestry cluster.

Germline V gene sequence: CDR1 ENHRY, CDR2 SYGVKD. J was trimmed by 3 bases and V by 4 bases; bases with no gene match: 3. The CDR3 runs 14 residues. PCR involved 60 Vbeta and 13 Jbeta primers. The repertoire was sequenced with immunoSEQ multiplex PCR; TCRdb's copy has only in-frame clones and lacks some. The sample has 140,000 or so clones; roughly 80% are singletons. Sample: PBMCs. The chain links TRBV10-3 to TRBJ2-3, with 8 positions matching TRBD1. This clonotype was obtained from a man aged 35-49 years in good health and CMV-seronegative. The CDR3 nucleotides read TGTGCCATCAGTGCCGGACAGGGTACAGATACGCAGTATTTT. Its translation is CAISAGQGTDTQYF.